The TCR beta chain described here comes from a study of cytomegalovirus exposure and HLA in healthy donors. About this clone itself: What it recognizes is unknown. One end of the junction fails to match germline, which may point to a read error. Different DNA sequences within this sample yield the same CDR3.

The germline V gene has CDR1 SGHTA and CDR2 FQGNSA. CDR3 length: 14 residues. Overall study findings and caveats: 87-base-pair reads could not separate some V segments, including TRBV6-2 and TRBV6-3.

Primers included in the PCR were 60 Vbeta and 13 Jbeta primers. Method: immunoSEQ multiplex PCR; TCRdb's copy keeps in-frame clones and lacks some. The table has 200,000 or so clones, roughly four fifths seen once. The chain carries TRBV7-2 and TRBJ2-7; no firm D call. This clonotype was sampled from a woman between 45 and 65 years old in good health and CMV-seropositive. Sequencing was carried out using PBMCs. CDR3 DNA sequence: TGTGCCAGCACTCGAAACCTGGAGCCCTACGAGCAATACTTC. Its protein is CASTRNLEPYEQYF.